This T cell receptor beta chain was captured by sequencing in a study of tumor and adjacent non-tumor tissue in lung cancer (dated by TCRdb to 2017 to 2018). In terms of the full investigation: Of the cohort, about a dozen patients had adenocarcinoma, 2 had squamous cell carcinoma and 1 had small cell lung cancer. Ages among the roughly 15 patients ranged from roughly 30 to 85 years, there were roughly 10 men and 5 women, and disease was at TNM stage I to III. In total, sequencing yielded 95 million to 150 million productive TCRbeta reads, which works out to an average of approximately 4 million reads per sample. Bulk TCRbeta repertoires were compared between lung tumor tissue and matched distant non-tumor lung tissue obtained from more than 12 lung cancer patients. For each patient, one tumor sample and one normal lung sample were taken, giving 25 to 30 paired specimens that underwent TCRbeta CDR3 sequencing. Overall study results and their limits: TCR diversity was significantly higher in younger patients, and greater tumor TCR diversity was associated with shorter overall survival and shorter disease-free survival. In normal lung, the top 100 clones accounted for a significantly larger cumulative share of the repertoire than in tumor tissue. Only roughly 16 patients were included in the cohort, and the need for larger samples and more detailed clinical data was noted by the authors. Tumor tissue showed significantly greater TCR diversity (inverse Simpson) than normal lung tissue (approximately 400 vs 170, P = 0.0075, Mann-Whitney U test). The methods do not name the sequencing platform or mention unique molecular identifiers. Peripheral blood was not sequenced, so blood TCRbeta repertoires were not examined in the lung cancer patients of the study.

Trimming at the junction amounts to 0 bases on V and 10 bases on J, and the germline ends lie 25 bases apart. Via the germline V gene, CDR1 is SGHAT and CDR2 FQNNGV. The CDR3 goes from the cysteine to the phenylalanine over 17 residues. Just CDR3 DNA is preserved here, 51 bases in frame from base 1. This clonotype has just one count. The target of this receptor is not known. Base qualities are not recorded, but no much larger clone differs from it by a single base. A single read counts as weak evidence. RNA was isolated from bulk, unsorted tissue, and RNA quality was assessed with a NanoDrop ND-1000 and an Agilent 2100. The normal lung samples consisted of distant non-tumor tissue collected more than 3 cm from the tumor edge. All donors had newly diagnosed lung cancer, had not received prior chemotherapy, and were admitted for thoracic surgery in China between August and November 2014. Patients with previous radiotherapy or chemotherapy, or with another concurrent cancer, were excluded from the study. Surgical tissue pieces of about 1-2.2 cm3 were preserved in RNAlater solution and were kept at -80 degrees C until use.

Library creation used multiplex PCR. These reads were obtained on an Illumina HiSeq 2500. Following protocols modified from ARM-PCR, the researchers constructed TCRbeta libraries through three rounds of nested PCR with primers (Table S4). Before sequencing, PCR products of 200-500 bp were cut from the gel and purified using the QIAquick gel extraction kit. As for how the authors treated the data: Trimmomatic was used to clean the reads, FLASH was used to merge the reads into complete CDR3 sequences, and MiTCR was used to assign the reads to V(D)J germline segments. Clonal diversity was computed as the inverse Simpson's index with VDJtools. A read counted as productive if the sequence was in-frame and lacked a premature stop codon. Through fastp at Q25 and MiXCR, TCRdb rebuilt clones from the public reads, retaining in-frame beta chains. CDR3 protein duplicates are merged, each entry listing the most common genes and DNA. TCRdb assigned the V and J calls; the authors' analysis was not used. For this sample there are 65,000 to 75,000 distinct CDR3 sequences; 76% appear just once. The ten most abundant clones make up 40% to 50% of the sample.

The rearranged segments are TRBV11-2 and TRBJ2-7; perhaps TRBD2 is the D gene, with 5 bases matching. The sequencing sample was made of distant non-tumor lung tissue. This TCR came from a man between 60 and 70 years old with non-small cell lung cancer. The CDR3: CASSLESMSSWRYVQYF. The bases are TGTGCCAGCAGCTTAGAGAGTATGTCTAGCTGGAGATACGTTCAGTACTTC.